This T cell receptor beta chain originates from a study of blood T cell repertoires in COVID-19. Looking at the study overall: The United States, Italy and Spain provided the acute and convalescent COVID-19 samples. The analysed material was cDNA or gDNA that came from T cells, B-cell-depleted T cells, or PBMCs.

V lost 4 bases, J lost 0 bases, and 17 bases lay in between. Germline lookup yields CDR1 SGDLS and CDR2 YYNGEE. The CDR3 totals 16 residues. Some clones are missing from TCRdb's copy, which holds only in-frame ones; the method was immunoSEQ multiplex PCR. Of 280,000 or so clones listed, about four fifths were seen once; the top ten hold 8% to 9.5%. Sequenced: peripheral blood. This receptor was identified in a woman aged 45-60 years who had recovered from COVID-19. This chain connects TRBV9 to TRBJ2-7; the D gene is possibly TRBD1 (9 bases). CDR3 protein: CASSRGGQGSSYEQYF. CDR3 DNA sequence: TGTGCCAGCAGCCGGGGGGGACAGGGCAGCTCCTACGAGCAGTACTTC.